The source of this TCR beta chain is a study of blood T cell repertoires in COVID-19. Study context: Samples representing acute and convalescent COVID-19 were sourced from the United States, Italy and Spain. Sources were T cells, B-cell-depleted T cells, or PBMCs; the material itself was cDNA or gDNA.

In the study's own analysis: Nucleated cell counts were estimated from reference gene primer amplification. Repertoires were generated with immunoSEQ multiplex PCR, while TCRdb's copy carries only in-frame clones and drops some. D and trimming come from the DNA, and the V and J calls and clone size come from that table. The sample has under 250,000 clones; about four fifths are singletons. Germline V gene sequence: CDR1 LGHNA, CDR2 YSLEER. The junction had 8 bases not matched to a gene; V was cut back by 3 bases and J by 7 bases. This CDR3 region has 14 residues. The J gene is TRBJ1-2, the V gene TRBV4-3, with 7 bases aligning to TRBD1. The source is a woman between 40 and 55 years old who had been exposed to COVID-19. Sequenced: PBMCs or T cells enriched from blood (not recorded which). Here the CDR3 DNA reads TGCGCCAGCAGCCAGACGACAGGGAATTTTGGCTACACCTTC. Protein product: CASSQTTGNFGYTF.